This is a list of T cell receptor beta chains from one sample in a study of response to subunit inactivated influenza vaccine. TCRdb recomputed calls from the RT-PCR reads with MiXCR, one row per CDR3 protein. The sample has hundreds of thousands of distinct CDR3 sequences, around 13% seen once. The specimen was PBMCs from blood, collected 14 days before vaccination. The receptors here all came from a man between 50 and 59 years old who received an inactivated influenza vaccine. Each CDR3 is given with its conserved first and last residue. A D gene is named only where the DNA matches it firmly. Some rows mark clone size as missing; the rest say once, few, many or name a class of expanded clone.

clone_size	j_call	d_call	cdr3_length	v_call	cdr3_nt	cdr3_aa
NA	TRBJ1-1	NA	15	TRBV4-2	TGTGCCAGCAGCCAAGATAATCTCATGAACACTGAAGCTTTCTTT	CASSQDNLMNTEAFF
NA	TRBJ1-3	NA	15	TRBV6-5	TGTGCCAGCAGTTACACCGGGACCTCTGGAAACACCATATATTTT	CASSYTGTSGNTIYF
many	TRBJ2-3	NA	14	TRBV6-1	TGTGCCAGCACCACCCTATTGGGCACAGATACGCAGTATTTT	CASTTLLGTDTQYF
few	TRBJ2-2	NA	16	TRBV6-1	TGTGCCAGCAGTGCATTGATTGGACAGCCCACCGGGGAGCTGTTTTTT	CASSALIGQPTGELFF
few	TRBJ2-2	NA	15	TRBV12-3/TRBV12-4	TGTGCCAGCAAATTGGAGGGCGGGAACACCGGGGAGCTGTTTTTT	CASKLEGGNTGELFF
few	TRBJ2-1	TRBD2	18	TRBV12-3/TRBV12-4	TGTGCCAGCAGTACTAGCGGGGGGGCGGGTACATCCTACAATGAGCAGTTCTTC	CASSTSGGAGTSYNEQFF
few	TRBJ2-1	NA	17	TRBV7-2	TGTGCCAGCAGCATCTACCTCATAGGGGTAAGAGGGGATGAGCAGTTCTTC	CASSIYLIGVRGDEQFF
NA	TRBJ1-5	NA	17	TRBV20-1	TGCAGTGCTTCGGGACCTCCTGAGGGATATAGCAATCAGCCCCAGCATTTT	CSASGPPEGYSNQPQHF
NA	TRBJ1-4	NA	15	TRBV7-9	TGTGCCAGCAGCTTAAGGGGGGCTGCTCACGAAAAACTGTTTTTT	CASSLRGAAHEKLFF
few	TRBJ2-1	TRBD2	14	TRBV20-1	TGCAGTGCTCTACTAGCGGGAAGATACAATGAGCAGTTCTTC	CSALLAGRYNEQFF
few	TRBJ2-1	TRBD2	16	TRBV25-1	TGTGCCAGCAGTGAATTTACTCTAGCGGGAGATAATGAGCAGTTCTTC	CASSEFTLAGDNEQFF
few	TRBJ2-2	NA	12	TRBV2	TGTGCCAGCAGTGAAGGGACACCGCAGCTGTTTTTT	CASSEGTPQLFF
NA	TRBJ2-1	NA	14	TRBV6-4	TGTGCCAGCAGTTACACCCGGGGCTACAATGAGCAGATCTTC	CASSYTRGYNEQIF
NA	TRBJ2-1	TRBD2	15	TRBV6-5	TGTGCCAGCAGTTACTCTACTAGCGGGAGATATGAGCAGTTCTTC	CASSYSTSGRYEQFF
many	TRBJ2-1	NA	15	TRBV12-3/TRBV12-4	TGTGCCAGCAGTCCCGGGACATCCCTGTTGGATGAGCAGTTCTTC	CASSPGTSLLDEQFF
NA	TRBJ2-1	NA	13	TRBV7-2	TGTGCCAGCAGCTTAGCCACAGTCAATGAGCAGTTCTTC	CASSLATVNEQFF
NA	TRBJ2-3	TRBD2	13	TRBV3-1	TGTGCCAGCACGGGGGGGAGGGCAGATACGCAGTATTTT	CASTGGRADTQYF
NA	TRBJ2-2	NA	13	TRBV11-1	TGTGCCAGCAGCTCGGGGTCGGGCGGGGAGCTGTTTTTT	CASSSGSGGELFF
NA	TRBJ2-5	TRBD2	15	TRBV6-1	TGTGCCAGCAGTCTTACTAGCGGTCCTTTTGAGACCCAGTACTTC	CASSLTSGPFETQYF
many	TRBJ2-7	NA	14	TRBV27	TGTGCCAGCAGTTACGGCGGGCGCTCCTACGAGCAGTACTTC	CASSYGGRSYEQYF
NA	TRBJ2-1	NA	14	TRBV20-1	TGCAGTGCTAGAGATTCCGCCCGGGTCGGTGAGCAGTTCTTC	CSARDSARVGEQFF
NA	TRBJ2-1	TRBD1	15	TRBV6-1	TGTGCCAGCAGTAAAACAGGGACAGCAAACAATGAGCAGTTCTTC	CASSKTGTANNEQFF
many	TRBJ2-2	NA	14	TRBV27	TGTGCCAGCAGTTTAACACGGGGGTCCGGGGAGCTGTTTTTT	CASSLTRGSGELFF
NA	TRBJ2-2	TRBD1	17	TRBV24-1	TGTGCCACCAGTGCCATTGCTCAGGGACAGGGGGCCGGGGAGCTGTTTTTT	CATSAIAQGQGAGELFF
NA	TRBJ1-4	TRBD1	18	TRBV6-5	TGTGCCAGCAGTTCCCCGACAGGGCGTATCCCAACTAATGAAAAACTGTTTTTT	CASSSPTGRIPTNEKLFF
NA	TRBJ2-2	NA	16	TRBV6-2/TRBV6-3	TGTGCCAGCAGTCCGTGGACAACCGGGAACACCGGGGAGCTGTTTTTT	CASSPWTTGNTGELFF
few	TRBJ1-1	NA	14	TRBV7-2	TGTGCCAGCAGCTTAGCAGTGGTGGGGGGAGAAGCTTTCTTT	CASSLAVVGGEAFF
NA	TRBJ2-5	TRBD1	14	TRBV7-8	TGTGCCAGCAGCTCCGGGACAGGCCTGAGGGTACAGTACTTC	CASSSGTGLRVQYF
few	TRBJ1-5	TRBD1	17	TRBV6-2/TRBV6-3	TGTGCCAGCAGAATGGGATCAGGGGGAGAGGGCAATCAGCCCCAGCATTTT	CASRMGSGGEGNQPQHF
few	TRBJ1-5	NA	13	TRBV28	TGTGCCATCCCGGGTCTGGGCAATCAGCCCCAGCATTTT	CAIPGLGNQPQHF
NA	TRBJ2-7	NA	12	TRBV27	TGTGCCCGATGGGGGAGGTTAGGCGAGCAGTACTTC	CARWGRLGEQYF
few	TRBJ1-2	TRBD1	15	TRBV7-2	TGTGCCAGCAGCGAATGGACAGGGGCGGGCTATGGCTACACCTTC	CASSEWTGAGYGYTF
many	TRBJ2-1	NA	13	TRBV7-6	TGTGCCAGCGTCCGTACGGGGTGGGATGAGCAGTTCTTC	CASVRTGWDEQFF
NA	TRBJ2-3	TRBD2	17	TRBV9	TGTGCCAGCAGCGTAGCTGGACTAGCGGGGACCACAGATACGCAGTATTTT	CASSVAGLAGTTDTQYF
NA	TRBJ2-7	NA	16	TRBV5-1	TGCGCCAGCAGCTTGGGTGGAGGGGCTAGCTCCTACGAGCAGTACTTC	CASSLGGGASSYEQYF
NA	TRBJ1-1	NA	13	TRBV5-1	TGCGCCGGCAGCGTGGACGGGGCGACTGAAGCTTTCTTT	CAGSVDGATEAFF
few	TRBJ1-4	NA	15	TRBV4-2	TGTGCCAGCAGCCAGCGTGGCGGTTATAATGAAAAACTGTTTTTT	CASSQRGGYNEKLFF
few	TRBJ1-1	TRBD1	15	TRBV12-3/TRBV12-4	TGTGCCAGCAGTACAAGCAGGGGGCCAAGGACTGAAGCTTTCTTT	CASSTSRGPRTEAFF
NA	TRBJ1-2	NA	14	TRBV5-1	TGCGCCAGCAGCTTGCTAGGGTCGAGAGATGGCTACACCTTC	CASSLLGSRDGYTF
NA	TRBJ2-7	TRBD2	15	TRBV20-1	TGCAGTGCTAAGGGGCTAGCGGGGCTCGGCTACGAGCAGTACTTC	CSAKGLAGLGYEQYF
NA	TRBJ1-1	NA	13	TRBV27	TGTGCCAGCAGTATAAGACGGGGGTTTGAAGCTTTCTTT	CASSIRRGFEAFF
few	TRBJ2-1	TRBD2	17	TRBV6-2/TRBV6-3	TGTGCCAGCAGTGCCTACGGGAGGGCAGACTCCTACAATGAGCAGTTCTTC	CASSAYGRADSYNEQFF
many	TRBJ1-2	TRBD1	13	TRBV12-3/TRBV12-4	TGTGCCAGCAGCCCCGGGACAGCCTATGGCTACACCTTC	CASSPGTAYGYTF
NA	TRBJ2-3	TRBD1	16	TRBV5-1	TGCGCCAGCAGCGGCACGGGACAGGGTGTGCCGGGGCCGCAGTATTTT	CASSGTGQGVPGPQYF
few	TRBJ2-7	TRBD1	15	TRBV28	TGTGCCAGCAGTTTCTCTTGGCAGGGGGCCTGGGAGCAGTACTTC	CASSFSWQGAWEQYF
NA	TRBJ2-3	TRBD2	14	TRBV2	TGTGCCAGCAGACGGGGGGGGCTAGCAGATACGCAGTATTTT	CASRRGGLADTQYF
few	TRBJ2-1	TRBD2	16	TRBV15	TGTGCCACCAGCCCCCCTGAACTAGCGGTCTACAATGAGCAGTTCTTC	CATSPPELAVYNEQFF
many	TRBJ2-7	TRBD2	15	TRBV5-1	TGCGCCAGCAGCTTGGACAGCGGGGTAACCTACGAGCAGTACTTC	CASSLDSGVTYEQYF
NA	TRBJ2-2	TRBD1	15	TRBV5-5	TGTGCCAGCAGCGAAAGGACAGGGGTTTACGGGGAGCTGTTTTTT	CASSERTGVYGELFF
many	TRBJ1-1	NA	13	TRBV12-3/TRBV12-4	TGTGCCAGCAGGCCGCAATGGAACACTGAAGCTTTCTTT	CASRPQWNTEAFF